One and the same sample provided the 6 T cell receptor beta chains below, sequenced in a study of PD-1 blockade in classical Hodgkin lymphoma. All patients relapsed after autologous stem cell transplantation, and brentuximab vedotin exposure varied. Sequencing used immunoSEQ multiplex PCR; TCRdb keeps in-frame clones, though not all of them. The data show about 98,000 clones, with roughly 90% seen just once and 2.8% held by the top ten. The sample consisted of peripheral blood mononuclear cells (PBMCs), taken at baseline. The receptors were gathered from a human donor with classical Hodgkin lymphoma.

The chain recombines TRBV28 with TRBJ2-7; 11 bases fit TRBD2. The junction had 9 bases not matched to a gene; V was cut back by 6 bases and J by 5 bases. The CDR3 is 15 amino acids. The germline V gene has CDR1 MDHEN and CDR2 SYDVKM. CDR3 nucleotide sequence: TGTGCCAGCAGCCTACTTAGCGGGAGGGCCGACGAGCAGTACTTC. It is translated as CASSLLSGRADEQYF. The complete variable domain, with remaining parts taken from reference TRBV28 and TRBJ2-7, reads DVKVTQSSRYLVKRTGEKVFLECVQDMDHENMFWYRQDPGLGLRLIYFSYDVKMKEKGDIPEGYSVSREKKERFSLILESASTNQTSMYLCASSLLSGRADEQYFGPGTRLTVT.

This chain connects TRBV6-5 to TRBJ2-4; weak D call: TRBD1 (6 bases). The CDR3 consists of 15 residues. The V gene's germline CDR1 is MNHEY and CDR2 SVGAGI. Trimming took 5 bases from V and 4 from J, leaving 15 bases between them. As DNA, the CDR3 is TGTGCCAGCAGTCCATGGCGTGGGACAAAAAACATTCAGTACTTC. It translates to CASSPWRGTKNIQYF.

This clone has a single count. This chain uses TRBV27 with TRBJ1-2, with 11 bases fitting TRBD1. V dropped 8 bases and J dropped 5; count of bases not matched to a gene: 10. There are 15 residues in the CDR3. Germline assignment: CDR1 MNHEY and CDR2 SMNVEV (reference sequence). DNA of the CDR3: TGTGCCAGCGGGGGGCGGACAGGGGGCGGATATGGCTACACCTTC. Amino acid sequence: CASGGRTGGGYGYTF.

V gene TRBV4-1 combines with J gene TRBJ2-1; 8 nucleotides match TRBD2. The CDR3 totals 17 residues. In germline, CDR1 is MGHRA, CDR2 YSYEKL. J lost 5 bases, V lost 0 bases, and 9 bases had no gene match. The CDR3 coding sequence is TGCGCCAGCAGCCAAGATGCGACTAGCGAATCACACAATGAGCAGTTCTTC. This gives the protein CASSQDATSESHNEQFF.

The chain couples TRBV9 to TRBJ2-4, with 8 nucleotides matching TRBD1. Germline-derived CDR1 and CDR2 are SGDLS and YYNGEE. The junction had 7 bases not matched to a gene; V was cut back by 3 bases and J by 5 bases. This CDR3 contains 15 residues. This CDR3 is CASSAPGQAQNIQYF. In DNA form, the CDR3 reads TGTGCCAGCAGCGCACCGGGACAGGCTCAAAACATTCAGTACTTC.

Worth noting for this clone: Other DNA sequences in this sample translate to the same CDR3. The V and J genes are TRBV5-1 and TRBJ2-3; D unresolved. This CDR3 has 12 amino acids. The germline gives CDR1 SGHRS, CDR2 YFSETQ. V was shortened by 0 bases and J by 6 bases, with 5 bases between the two germline ends. CDR3 sequence reads: CASSLGSDTQYF. CDR3 DNA: TGCGCCAGCAGCTTGGGGTCGGATACGCAGTATTTT.